The 27 T cell receptor beta chains below come from one sample, sequenced in a study of control samples from healthy donors and cancer patients. Method: immunoSEQ multiplex PCR; TCRdb's copy keeps in-frame clones and lacks some. Seen here are about 96,000 clones, 93% observed once, and the top ten hold 6.5% to 9.5%. Sequenced material: blood. The receptors were sampled from a man younger than 35 in good health.

The rearrangement links TRBV6-5 to TRBJ1-5; D is unclear. This CDR3 region has 15 residues. Germline CDR1 MNHEY, CDR2 SVGAGI. Trimming took off 5 bases at V and 7 bases at J, with 18 bases between the two ends. CDR3 protein: CASSIPLGLRQPQHF. CDR3 coding DNA: TGTGCCAGCAGTATCCCGTTAGGACTTCGGCAGCCCCAGCATTTT.

The chain couples TRBV9 to TRBJ2-2; D gene ambiguous. Trimming cost V 1 base and J 8 bases, with 6 bases left between them. The CDR3 contains 12 residues. Germline CDR1 is SGDLS and CDR2 is YYNGEE. The CDR3 spells CASSVIGGELFF. The DNA for the CDR3 is TGTGCCAGCAGCGTAATCGGAGGGGAGCTGTTTTTT.

The chain employs TRBV12-3 or TRBV12-4 and TRBJ2-3; D unclear. The V gene lost 2 bases and the J gene lost 5 bases, with 8 bases spanning the gap. This CDR3 is 13 amino acids long. The CDR3 region is CASSLSNVDTQYF. The CDR3 nucleotides read TGTGCCAGCAGTTTATCAAACGTAGATACGCAGTATTTT.

V usage is TRBV6-1 and J usage is TRBJ1-1, with D unclear. Trimming removed 0 bases at V and 5 bases at J, with 13 bases between. Germline CDR1 and CDR2: MNHNS and SASEGT. This CDR3 has 15 residues. As DNA, the CDR3 is TGTGCCAGCAGTGAAGCGCGAAGAGGTAGGACTGAAGCTTTCTTT. Its translation is CASSEARRGRTEAFF.

The chain employs TRBV27 and TRBJ1-6; 8 bases fit TRBD1. The ends lost 5 bases at V and 10 bases at J; junction bases unmatched: 10. The CDR3 runs 15 residues. Germline-derived CDR1 and CDR2 are MNHEY and SMNVEV (reference sequence). The CDR3 coding sequence is TGTGCCAGCAGTCTCGGGACAGGCAGCACATCACCCCTCCACTTT. It codes for CASSLGTGSTSPLHF.

This sequence joins TRBV7-9 and TRBJ2-7, with D perhaps TRBD2 (6 bases). Germline V lookup: CDR1 SEHNR, CDR2 FQNEAQ (reference sequence). The CDR3 covers 12 residues. V shed 5 bases and J shed 6 bases, with 11 bases lying between them. The CDR3 loop reads CASSRDSGEQYF. DNA for the CDR3: TGTGCCAGCAGCAGGGACTCTGGCGAGCAGTACTTC.

This chain uses TRBV7-8 with TRBJ1-1, with D uncertain. V shed 2 bases and J shed 2 bases, with 6 bases lying between them. Looked up from germline, CDR1 is SGHVS and CDR2 is FQNEAQ. CDR3 length: 13 amino acids. The CDR3 region has the DNA TGTGCCAGCAGCTTATATCCCAACACTGAAGCTTTCTTT. Protein product: CASSLYPNTEAFF.

V usage is TRBV2 and J usage is TRBJ2-7, with D perhaps TRBD2 (6 bases). This CDR3 region has 12 residues. V lost 8 bases and J lost 3, with 11 bases in between. The V gene's germline CDR1 is SNHLY and CDR2 FYNNEI. CDR3 in amino acids: CASLIGGYEQYF. The CDR3 nucleotides are TGTGCCAGCCTAATCGGGGGCTACGAGCAGTACTTC.

This clone was detected once. The chain uses TRBV6-2 or TRBV6-3 and TRBJ2-5; no clear D gene. This CDR3 region has 16 residues. Germline loops: CDR1 MNHEY, CDR2 SVGEGT. V shed 0 bases and J shed 5 bases, with 16 bases lying between them. CDR3 protein: CASSYSNARKWETQYF. As DNA, the CDR3 is TGTGCCAGCAGTTACTCGAATGCCCGTAAGTGGGAGACCCAGTACTTC.

The rearrangement uses TRBV4-2 and TRBJ1-5, with 7 bases that match TRBD1. Germline V gives CDR1 LGHNA, CDR2 YNFKEQ. Trimming took 0 bases from V and 3 from J; bases not matched to a gene: 8. CDR3 length: 17 amino acids. CDR3 coding DNA: TGTGCCAGCAGCCAAGATGCGGGGGGACAGCTCAATCAGCCCCAGCATTTT. Translating gives CASSQDAGGQLNQPQHF.

This clone occurred once. The CDR3 here is CASSPRTGSSYEQYF. Here the CDR3 DNA reads TGTGCCAGCAGCCCACGGACAGGGAGCTCCTACGAGCAGTACTTC. The chain uses TRBV7-9 and TRBJ2-7; 8 nucleotides match TRBD1. The V and J ends lost 5 bases and 0 bases, in that order; junction bases with no gene match: 6. This CDR3 spans 15 amino acids. CDR1 is SEHNR, CDR2 FQNEAQ, per germline (reference sequence).

The J gene is TRBJ2-7, the V gene TRBV5-4; D is perhaps TRBD1 or TRBD2 (5 bases each). V shed 4 bases and J shed 5 bases, with 13 bases lying between them. This CDR3 is built from 13 residues. Germline V lookup: CDR1 SGHNT, CDR2 YYREEE (reference sequence). The CDR3 spells CASSPRMGDEQYF. CDR3 bases: TGTGCCAGCAGCCCCCGGATGGGGGACGAGCAGTACTTC.

This chain uses TRBV6-5 with TRBJ1-5, with D possibly matching TRBD1 (6 bases). V was clipped by 6 bases and J by 4 bases, with 13 bases between them. Germline V gives CDR1 MNHEY, CDR2 SVGAGI. This CDR3 is built from 14 residues. The CDR3: CASSDTGLNQPQHF. The CDR3 DNA reads as TGTGCCAGCAGCGATACAGGGTTGAATCAGCCCCAGCATTTT.

The chain joins TRBV18 to TRBJ1-5; D is unresolved. V lost 4 bases, J lost 5 bases, and 9 bases lay in between. This CDR3 is built from 13 residues. In germline, CDR1 is KGHSH, CDR2 LQKENI. The CDR3 here is CASSRGKDQPQHF. The CDR3 bases are TGTGCCAGCTCACGCGGTAAGGATCAGCCCCAGCATTTT.

This chain joins TRBV27 and TRBJ2-1, with 10 bases aligning to TRBD1. The CDR3 totals 11 residues. The germline V gene has CDR1 MNHEY and CDR2 SMNVEV (reference sequence). With 7 bases clipped from V and 14 bases from J, the junction kept 5 bases outside the gene matches. CDR3 in DNA: TGTGCCAGCAACAGCGGGACAGGGGAGTTCTTC. It codes for CASNSGTGEFF.

The chain combines TRBV5-6 with TRBJ2-7; D possibly corresponds to TRBD1 (5 bases). The CDR3 consists of 14 residues. CDR1 SGHDT and CDR2 YYEEEE come from the germline V gene. Trimming took off 0 bases at V and 4 bases at J, with 11 bases between the two ends. CDR3 sequence: CASSLGQHIYEQYF. As DNA, the CDR3 is TGTGCCAGCAGCTTGGGACAGCACATTTACGAGCAGTACTTC.

The chain recombines TRBV2 with TRBJ1-4; no clear D. V lost 8 bases and J lost 0, with 13 bases in between. In germline, CDR1 is SNHLY, CDR2 FYNNEI. CDR3 size: 15 residues. The CDR3 coding sequence is TGTGCCAGCCAAAAGGAAGGAGCAACTAATGAAAAACTGTTTTTT. Its protein product is CASQKEGATNEKLFF.

This chain connects TRBV6-1 to TRBJ1-2, with a weak D call TRBD1 (6 bases). V lost 1 base to trimming and J lost 4 bases, with 10 bases between them. The CDR3 contains 14 residues. CDR1 and CDR2 from the germline V gene are MNHNS and SASEGT. The CDR3: CASSEGGGAYGYTF. The CDR3 region has the DNA TGTGCCAGCAGTGAAGGGGGGGGCGCCTATGGCTACACCTTC.

The chain links TRBV7-9 to TRBJ1-6, with 7 bases aligning to TRBD1. Losses at the gene ends were 5 bases for V and 10 bases for J; bases not matched to a gene: 11. Per germline, CDR1 SEHNR and CDR2 FQNEAQ (reference sequence). The CDR3 covers 15 residues. The DNA for the CDR3 is TGTGCCAGCAGCCCAGGGGGGCACACCACGTCACCCCTCCACTTT. Protein: CASSPGGHTTSPLHF. The full variable domain, in which reference TRBV7-9 and TRBJ1-6 provide the parts outside the CDR3, is DTGVSQNPRHKITKRGQNVTFRCDPISEHNRLYWYRQTLGQGPEFLTYFQNEAQLEKSRLLSDRFSAERPKGSFSTLEIQRTEQGDSAMYLCASSPGGHTTSPLHFGNGTRLTVT.

V gene TRBV4-2 combines with J gene TRBJ2-3; no reliable D call. The germline V and J ends were trimmed by 0 bases and 9 bases, with 7 bases remaining between them. The CDR3 spans 12 residues. Germline values: CDR1 LGHNA, CDR2 YNFKEQ. DNA for the CDR3: TGTGCCAGCAGCCAAGAGCTAGGAACGCAGTATTTT. Its protein product is CASSQELGTQYF.

The chain joins TRBV29-1 to TRBJ2-1; 9 nucleotides agree with TRBD1. The germline V gene encodes CDR1 SQVTM and CDR2 ANQGSEA. This CDR3 comprises 14 residues. Germline trimming cut 4 bases from V and 4 bases from J; bases unmatched to any gene: 5. CDR3 DNA: TGCAGCGTTGTCTTGGGACAGGGATACAATGAGCAGTTCTTC. Translated: CSVVLGQGYNEQFF.

The chain employs TRBV6-5 and TRBJ2-7; D remains unclear. CDR3 length: 14 residues. Between the trimmed V and J ends, which lost 0 bases and 3 bases, there was a span of 9 bases. Germline CDR1 and CDR2: MNHEY and SVGAGI. The CDR3: CASSYSIGIYEQYF. In DNA form, the CDR3 reads TGTGCCAGCAGTTACTCGATCGGAATCTACGAGCAGTACTTC.

The rearrangement joins TRBV29-1 to TRBJ1-1; D remains unclear. Between the trimmed V and J ends, which lost 6 bases and 4 bases, there was a span of 6 bases. The CDR3 is made up of 10 amino acids. Per the germline V gene, CDR1 is SQVTM and CDR2 is ANQGSEA. DNA for the CDR3: TGCAGCGTAGCGTCCACTGAAGCTTTCTTT. Its translation is CSVASTEAFF.

V and J are TRBV4-1 and TRBJ2-7, with D possibly matching TRBD2 (5 bases). Looked up from germline, CDR1 is MGHRA and CDR2 is YSYEKL. V was pared by 1 base and J by 5 bases, with 21 bases between. The CDR3 has 17 residues. The CDR3 region has the DNA TGCGCCAGCAGCCAAGCGGACCCCCCTAGCTATCCCAACGAGCAGTACTTC. It translates to CASSQADPPSYPNEQYF.

V usage is TRBV20-1 and J usage is TRBJ2-5, with 8 bases that match TRBD2. Germline CDR1 DFQATT, CDR2 SNEGSKA (reference sequence). CDR3 length: 15 amino acids. J was trimmed by 7 bases and V by 5 bases; bases with no gene match: 15. The CDR3 DNA sequence: TGCAGTGCTGGTGTGGGTAGCGGGACCTCGGGGACCCAGTACTTC. This gives the protein CSAGVGSGTSGTQYF.

The CDR3 coding sequence is TGTGCCCATAGTATAGTGAGGGCAGGGGACACTGAAGCTTTCTTT. Protein: CAHSIVRAGDTEAFF. This sequence joins TRBV28 and TRBJ1-1; a weak D match, TRBD1 (6 bases). The CDR3 contains 15 residues. V was clipped by 11 bases and J by 3 bases, with 22 bases between them. The germline V gene encodes CDR1 MDHEN and CDR2 SYDVKM.

The chain uses TRBV19 and TRBJ1-4; 8 bases fit TRBD1. After removal of 4 bases from V and 5 bases from J, the junction contained 6 bases not matched to a gene. Germline values: CDR1 LNHDA, CDR2 SQIVND (reference sequence). This CDR3 comprises 15 residues. The CDR3 loop is CASSTPGQANEKLFF. The CDR3 nucleotides read TGTGCCAGTAGTACCCCGGGACAGGCGAATGAAAAACTGTTTTTT.